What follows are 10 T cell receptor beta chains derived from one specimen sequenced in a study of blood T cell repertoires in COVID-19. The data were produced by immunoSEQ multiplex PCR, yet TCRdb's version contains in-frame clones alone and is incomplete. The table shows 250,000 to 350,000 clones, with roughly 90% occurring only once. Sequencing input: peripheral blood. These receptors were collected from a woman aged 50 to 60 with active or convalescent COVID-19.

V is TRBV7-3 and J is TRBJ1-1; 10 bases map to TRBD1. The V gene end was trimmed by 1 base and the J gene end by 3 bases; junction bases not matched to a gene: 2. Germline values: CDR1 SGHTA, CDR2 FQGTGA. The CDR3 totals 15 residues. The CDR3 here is CASSLKDRGDTEAFF. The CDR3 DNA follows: TGTGCCAGCAGCTTAAAGGACAGGGGGGACACTGAAGCTTTCTTT.

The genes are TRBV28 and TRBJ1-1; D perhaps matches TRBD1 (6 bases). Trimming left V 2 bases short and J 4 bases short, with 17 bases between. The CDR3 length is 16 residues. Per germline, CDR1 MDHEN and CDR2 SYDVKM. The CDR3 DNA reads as TGTGCCAGCAGTTTAAGGAGCGGGGGGCTTGGCACTGAAGCTTTCTTT. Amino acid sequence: CASSLRSGGLGTEAFF.

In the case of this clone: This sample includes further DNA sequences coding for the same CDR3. The CDR3 DNA sequence: TGTGCCAGCAGCTTGTACAGCGGGGGGGCCTACAATGAGCAGTTCTTC. It codes for CASSLYSGGAYNEQFF. The chain links TRBV7-9 to TRBJ2-1, with 10 bases fitting TRBD2. The CDR3 is 16 residues long. Germline V gene lookup returns CDR1 SEHNR and CDR2 FQNEAQ (reference sequence). V lost 3 bases to trimming and J lost 2 bases; unmatched junction nucleotides: 4.

The CDR3 spells CAWSPGGPETQYF. The CDR3 bases are TGTGCCTGGTCCCCAGGGGGTCCAGAGACCCAGTACTTC. The V call is TRBV30, the J call TRBJ2-5; TRBD1 matches 7 bases. The CDR3 is 13 residues long. The germline V gene encodes CDR1 GTSNPN and CDR2 SVGIG (reference sequence). The J segment lost 4 bases and the V segment lost 5 bases, leaving 7 bases of the junction unmatched.

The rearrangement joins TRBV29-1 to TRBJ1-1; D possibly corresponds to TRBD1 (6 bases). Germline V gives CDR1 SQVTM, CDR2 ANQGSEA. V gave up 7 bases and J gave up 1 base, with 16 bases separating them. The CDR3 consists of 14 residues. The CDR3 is CSDESIGGNTEAFF. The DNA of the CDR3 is TGCAGCGACGAATCTATAGGGGGGAACACTGAAGCTTTCTTT.

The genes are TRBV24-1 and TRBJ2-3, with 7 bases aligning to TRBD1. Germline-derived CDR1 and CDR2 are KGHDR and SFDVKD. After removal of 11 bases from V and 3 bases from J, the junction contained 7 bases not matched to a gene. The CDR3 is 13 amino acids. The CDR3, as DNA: TGTGCCATATGGGACAGAAGGACAGATACGCAGTATTTT. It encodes CAIWDRRTDTQYF.

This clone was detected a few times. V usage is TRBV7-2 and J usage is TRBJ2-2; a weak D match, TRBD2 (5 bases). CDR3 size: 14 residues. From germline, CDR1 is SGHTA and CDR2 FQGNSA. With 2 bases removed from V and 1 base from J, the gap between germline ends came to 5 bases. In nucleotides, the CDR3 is TGTGCCAGCAGCTTACGGGGGAACACCGGGGAGCTGTTTTTT. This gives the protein CASSLRGNTGELFF.

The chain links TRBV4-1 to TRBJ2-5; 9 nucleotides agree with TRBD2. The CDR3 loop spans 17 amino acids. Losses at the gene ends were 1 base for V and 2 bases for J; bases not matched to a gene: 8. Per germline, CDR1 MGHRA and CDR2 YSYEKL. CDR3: CASSQGGLAGLQETQYF. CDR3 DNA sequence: TGCGCCAGCAGCCAAGGTGGCCTAGCGGGACTGCAAGAGACCCAGTACTTC.

Written as DNA, the CDR3 is TGTGCCAGCAGTCCACCCGGGACAGGCTACGAGCAGTACTTC. Protein: CASSPPGTGYEQYF. The chain couples TRBV28 to TRBJ2-7, with 8 nucleotides matching TRBD1. The junction had 6 bases not matched to a gene; V was cut back by 5 bases and J by 3 bases. The CDR3 loop spans 14 amino acids. Germline CDR1 MDHEN, CDR2 SYDVKM.

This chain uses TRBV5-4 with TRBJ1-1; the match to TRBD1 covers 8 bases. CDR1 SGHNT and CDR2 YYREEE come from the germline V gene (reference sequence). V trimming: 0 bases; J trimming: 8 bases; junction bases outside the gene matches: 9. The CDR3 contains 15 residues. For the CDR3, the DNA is TGTGCCAGCAGCTTGGGTGGTGGAGGGACAGGAGAAGCTTTCTTT. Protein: CASSLGGGGTGEAFF.